The TCR beta chain described here comes from a study of T-cell memory formation after mild COVID-19. General observations from the study: Clones which contracted sat mainly in CM and EM if CD4+, and in EMRA if CD8+. Pre-infection memory showed some responding clones, and this suggested that cross-reactive memory joined.

The 5'RACE method, run with constant-segment primers, produced TCR alpha and TCR beta cDNA libraries (carrying sample barcodes and UMIs). Using its own MiXCR run on the 5' RACE reads, TCRdb lists one record per CDR3 protein. Of around 110,000 distinct CDR3 sequences in the sample, under 15% were seen once. This clonotype was detected a few times. As yet, its antigen is unknown. This receptor was identified in an adult woman who had mild COVID-19 (a few samples of this study predate the infection). Cell type and time point are not known. Sequencing used PBMCs or a T cell subset sorted from them (not recorded which).

In DNA, the CDR3 is TGTGCCAGCAGCTTAGTTTTGCCTTACGAGCAGTACTTC. This gives the protein CASSLVLPYEQYF. The chain combines TRBV7-9 with TRBJ2-7; unclear D gene. This CDR3 contains 13 residues. From germline, CDR1 is SEHNR and CDR2 FQNEAQ (reference sequence). V was clipped by 1 base and J by 4 bases, with 8 bases between them. Using reference TRBV7-9 and TRBJ2-7 for the parts outside the CDR3, the full variable domain is DTGVSQNPRHKITKRGQNVTFRCDPISEHNRLYWYRQTLGQGPEFLTYFQNEAQLEKSRLLSDRFSAERPKGSFSTLEIQRTEQGDSAMYLCASSLVLPYEQYFGPGTRLTVT.